The rows below give T cell receptor beta chains drawn from one sample of a study of Ad26.COV2.S vaccination and SARS-CoV-2 variants. Some clones are missing from TCRdb's copy, which holds only in-frame ones; the method was immunoSEQ multiplex PCR. The table lists hundreds of thousands of clones, around 89% of them singletons. The source was peripheral blood, collected in a trial of Ad26.COV2.S vaccine versus placebo. These receptors were taken from a person between 18 and 60 years old who received the Ad26.COV2.S COVID-19 vaccine or a placebo. The CDR3 runs from the conserved cysteine through the conserved F or W. The D gene is left open where the match is weak. Clone size is stated in some rows and not others, as once, few, many or a class when expanded.

V gene	J gene	D gene	clone size	CDR3 DNA	CDR3 protein
TRBV28	TRBJ1-1	.	.	TGTGCCAGCAGTCCCCATAAGGGAACGAACACTGAAGCTTTCTTT	CASSPHKGTNTEAFF
TRBV27	TRBJ1-2	.	.	TGTGCCAGCAGTTTACACACAGGGTACTATGGCTACACCTTC	CASSLHTGYYGYTF
TRBV28	TRBJ1-6	.	.	TGTGCCAGCAGTTTCCCTGGGGGCATTAATTCACCCCTCCACTTT	CASSFPGGINSPLHF
TRBV28	TRBJ1-1	.	.	TGTGCCAGCAGTCCTCACCTAGGGTCCCGCACTGAAGCTTTCTTT	CASSPHLGSRTEAFF
TRBV18	TRBJ2-1	TRBD2	few	TGTGCCAGCTCATCCACTAGCGGGAGAGACTACTACAATGAGCAGTTCTTC	CASSSTSGRDYYNEQFF
TRBV7-2	TRBJ1-4	TRBD1	.	TGTGCCAGCAGCTTAGTAGCAGGGGGGCCTGAAAAACTGTTTTTT	CASSLVAGGPEKLFF
TRBV4-2	TRBJ2-1	.	.	TGTGCCAGCAGCCAAGTGGCCACTATAACCTACAATGAGCAGTTCTTC	CASSQVATITYNEQFF
TRBV11-2	TRBJ2-7	.	.	TGTGCCAGCAACCGTTACGGGAGTGCGGTCTACGAGCAGTACTTC	CASNRYGSAVYEQYF
TRBV19	TRBJ2-1	.	.	TGTGCCAGTAGTATAGCCAACCCCCCCGGGCACAATGAGCAGTTCTTC	CASSIANPPGHNEQFF
TRBV6-5	TRBJ1-1	.	.	TGTGCCAGCAGTTACAGGCAGGCAAATGAAGCTTTCTTT	CASSYRQANEAFF
TRBV6-5	TRBJ2-3	.	.	TGTGCCAGCAGAGTAGACGGGAATGGGGCAGATACGCAGTATTTT	CASRVDGNGADTQYF
TRBV5-1	TRBJ2-7	.	.	TGCGCCAGCAGCTTACGTCCCGGACAAAGCTCCTACGAGCAGTACTTC	CASSLRPGQSSYEQYF
TRBV6-5	TRBJ2-1	TRBD2	.	TGTGCCAGCAGTTACGGTCGGGGGGGCCCTCTTAATGAGCAGTTCTTC	CASSYGRGGPLNEQFF
TRBV9	TRBJ2-7	TRBD1	.	TGTGCCAGCAGCGTAGGGGAGGGACAGGGGACCTACGAGCAGTACTTC	CASSVGEGQGTYEQYF
TRBV9	TRBJ2-2	TRBD2	.	TGTGCCAGCAGCGTAGGGTTTGGGAGGGCCAACACCGGGGAGCTGTTTTTT	CASSVGFGRANTGELFF
TRBV4-1	TRBJ2-1	TRBD2	.	TGCGCCAGCAGCCTGGAGCGGGGGGTTTACAATGAGCAGTTCTTC	CASSLERGVYNEQFF
TRBV19	TRBJ1-5	.	.	TGTGCCAGTAGTATGTTCGCGGGGATCAATCAGCCCCAGCATTTT	CASSMFAGINQPQHF
TRBV2	TRBJ2-7	.	.	TGTGCCAGCAGCCCAGCAGAGCCAGTCTTTCTCTACGAGCAGTACTTC	CASSPAEPVFLYEQYF
TRBV10-3	TRBJ2-2	.	.	TGTGCCATCATTGGGGGATCCGGGGAGCTGTTTTTT	CAIIGGSGELFF
TRBV3-1/TRBV3-2	TRBJ2-5	TRBD2	.	TGTGCCAGCAGCCAGGCACTAGCGGGGGGGCGGGAGACCCAGTACTTC	CASSQALAGGRETQYF
TRBV6-2/TRBV6-3	TRBJ1-5	.	.	TGTGCCAGCAGTACGCGACAGTATAATCAGCCCCAGCATTTT	CASSTRQYNQPQHF
TRBV4-2	TRBJ1-5	.	.	TGTGCCAGCAGCCAAGAGGCGGTAAATCAGCCCCAGCATTTT	CASSQEAVNQPQHF
TRBV18	TRBJ1-2	TRBD1	.	TGTGCCAGCTCACCGCTAACAGGGGGAGATGGCTACACCTTC	CASSPLTGGDGYTF
TRBV6-5	TRBJ1-2	TRBD1	once	TGTGCCAGCAGCCGGACAGGGCAAGGGGGCTACACCTTC	CASSRTGQGGYTF
TRBV12-3/TRBV12-4	TRBJ1-3	.	.	TGTGCCAGCAGTTTAGCGCTTAACACCATATATTTT	CASSLALNTIYF
TRBV6-5	TRBJ1-2	.	.	TGTGCCAGCAGTTACGATACGGGACCGTCCTATGGCTACACCTTC	CASSYDTGPSYGYTF
TRBV7-9	TRBJ2-7	TRBD2	.	TGTGCCAGCAGCTACGCTAGCGGGAGGAACGAGCAGTACTTC	CASSYASGRNEQYF
TRBV5-8	TRBJ1-1	.	.	TGTGCCAGCAGCTATACTAGGGGCCCTGAAGCTTTCTTT	CASSYTRGPEAFF
TRBV7-2	TRBJ2-7	.	.	TGTGCCAGCAGCTTAGCGGGGCTAGCCTACGAGCAGTACTTC	CASSLAGLAYEQYF
TRBV6-2/TRBV6-3	TRBJ2-7	.	many	TGTGCCAGCAGCCCCGGGACCAGCTCCTACGAGCAGTACTTC	CASSPGTSSYEQYF
TRBV5-1	TRBJ1-1	TRBD1	.	TGCGCCAGCAGCTTGCCGCCATCCGGGACAGGGATTAATTCTGAAGCTTTCTTT	CASSLPPSGTGINSEAFF
TRBV5-4	TRBJ2-3	.	once	TGTGCCAGCAGCTTGGCTGGGCGAAACCCAGATACGCAGTATTTT	CASSLAGRNPDTQYF
TRBV7-3	TRBJ1-3	.	few	TGTGCCAGCAGCTTATTAGAAGGGGCAACGGGAAACACCATATATTTT	CASSLLEGATGNTIYF
TRBV28	TRBJ1-5	.	.	TGTGCTATAACCCTGGGAGGGGTCAATCAGCCCCAGCATTTT	CAITLGGVNQPQHF
TRBV6-2/TRBV6-3	TRBJ2-7	.	.	TGTGCCAGCAGCACTCCGGGGACGATATACGAGCAGTACTTC	CASSTPGTIYEQYF
TRBV11-2	TRBJ2-3	.	.	TGTGCCAGCAGCTTAGTAAGCTGGAGCACAGATACGCAGTATTTT	CASSLVSWSTDTQYF
TRBV7-2	TRBJ2-2	.	.	TGTGCCAGCAGCCCGTTAGGCAATACAGGGGAGCTGTTTTTT	CASSPLGNTGELFF
TRBV10-3	TRBJ1-5	.	.	TGTGCCATCAGCCCAGGGGAAAATCAGCCCCAGCATTTT	CAISPGENQPQHF
TRBV13	TRBJ1-3	.	.	TGTGCCAGCAGCTTAGGCGGAAACACCATATATTTT	CASSLGGNTIYF
TRBV27	TRBJ1-1	.	.	TGTGCCAGCAGTCCGAGGGTAGATCGTACTGAAGCTTTCTTT	CASSPRVDRTEAFF
TRBV28	TRBJ1-5	.	.	TGTGCCAGCAGTTTAAAGGGGTCTACCTTCAATCAGCCCCAGCATTTT	CASSLKGSTFNQPQHF
TRBV19	TRBJ2-7	.	.	TGTGCCAGTAGTAATCGGCTCGGTTCATACGAGCAGTACTTC	CASSNRLGSYEQYF
TRBV2	TRBJ2-7	TRBD2	.	TGTGCCAGCAGTGAAAAGTGGACTAGCGGGAAGTACGAGCAGTACTTC	CASSEKWTSGKYEQYF
TRBV27	TRBJ1-6	TRBD1	.	TGTGCCAGCCGGGACAGCCTATATAATTCACCCCTCCACTTT	CASRDSLYNSPLHF
TRBV29-1	TRBJ2-1	.	few	TGCAGCGTTGAAATAACGGAGCAGTTCTTC	CSVEITEQFF
TRBV3-1/TRBV3-2	TRBJ1-4	.	.	TGTGCCAGCAGCCACCCAACTAATGAAAAACTGTTTTTT	CASSHPTNEKLFF
TRBV5-1	TRBJ2-3	TRBD1	few	TGCGCCAGCAGCGTCTCCGGGACAGGGGGGGTAGATACGCAGTATTTT	CASSVSGTGGVDTQYF
TRBV6-2/TRBV6-3	TRBJ2-7	.	.	TGTGCCAGCAGTTACGGGGCGGGCGGCGAGCAGTACTTC	CASSYGAGGEQYF
TRBV6-2/TRBV6-3	TRBJ1-1	.	.	TGTGCCAGCAGTTTCGAAGTAATTGACACTGAAGCTTTCTTT	CASSFEVIDTEAFF
TRBV7-2	TRBJ1-5	TRBD1	few	TGTGCCAGCAGCCAAACCAGGGGGGGCAATCAGCCCCAGCATTTT	CASSQTRGGNQPQHF
TRBV4-3	TRBJ1-3	.	few	TGCGCCAGCAGCCAAGATCCAGGGCCTGGAAACACCATATATTTT	CASSQDPGPGNTIYF
TRBV11-2	TRBJ1-3	.	.	TGTGCCAGCAGCATTGACATCTCTGGAAACACCATATATTTT	CASSIDISGNTIYF
TRBV3-1/TRBV3-2	TRBJ2-1	.	few	TGTGCCAGCAGCCAAGCCTCTGGTAATGAGCAGTTCTTC	CASSQASGNEQFF
TRBV4-1	TRBJ2-5	.	.	TGCGCCAGCAGCCGACACGGAGAGACCCAGTACTTC	CASSRHGETQYF
TRBV5-5	TRBJ1-1	.	.	TGTGCCAGCAGCTTGGAGGAGAACACTGAAGCTTTCTTT	CASSLEENTEAFF
TRBV19	TRBJ2-1	TRBD2	.	TGTGCCAGTAGTCGAGGCGGGAGCACCTACAATGAGCAGTTCTTC	CASSRGGSTYNEQFF
TRBV10-3	TRBJ1-5	TRBD1	.	TGTGCCATCAGTGAGTCCGCGGGGGCAGGGGGCGGTCAGCCCCAGCATTTT	CAISESAGAGGGQPQHF
TRBV3-1/TRBV3-2	TRBJ1-5	TRBD1	.	TGTGCCAGCAGCCAGACCCGGGACAGGTATCAGCCCCAGCATTTT	CASSQTRDRYQPQHF
TRBV3-1/TRBV3-2	TRBJ2-3	.	.	TGTGCCAGCAGCCCGCGGGCAGATACGCAGTATTTT	CASSPRADTQYF
TRBV27	TRBJ2-7	TRBD2	.	TGTGCCAGCAGTTCCCCGGGACTAGCTGCGGCCTACGAGCAGTACTTC	CASSSPGLAAAYEQYF